This TCR beta chain was observed in a study of cytotoxic CD8 clonotypes in ibrutinib-treated CLL. Deep sequencing aimed at 1 in 200,000 to 1 in 1 million T cells' resolution. Libraries were prepared by immunoSEQ multiplex PCR; TCRdb keeps only in-frame clonotypes and omits some of them. Altogether about 200,000 clones are present, nearly 80% being singletons, with the ten largest covering about an eighth. Trimming stripped 4 bases from V and 1 base from J, with 16 bases between. The CDR3 consists of 16 residues. Per germline, CDR1 SGHNT and CDR2 YYREEE (reference sequence). This clonotype was sampled from a human donor with chronic lymphocytic leukemia. The rearrangement joins TRBV5-4 to TRBJ2-3, with D unresolved. The source material was PBMCs, sampled after 12 months of ibrutinib treatment. Written as DNA, the CDR3 is TGTGCCAGCAGCCCTGGTGGGCAAAGGGGCACAGATACGCAGTATTTT. Protein: CASSPGGQRGTDTQYF.